This T cell receptor beta chain was retrieved from a study of cytomegalovirus exposure and HLA in healthy donors. Study context: Assignment to the Caucasian-associated ancestry cluster applied to around 82% of the 350 to 500 genotyped donors.

Primers included in the PCR were 60 Vbeta and 13 Jbeta primers. The method was immunoSEQ multiplex PCR; TCRdb's version includes in-frame clones alone and lacks a portion of them. Of 160,000 or so clones listed, around 73% are singletons. The CDR3 runs 15 residues. V lost 5 bases, J lost 3 bases, and 9 bases stayed unmatched. CDR1 is SGHAT and CDR2 is FQNNGV in the germline V gene. This clone was counted ten times or more. The chain combines TRBV11-2 with TRBJ1-1, with 7 positions matching TRBD1. This TCR derives from a male donor in good health and CMV-seronegative. The sample taken for sequencing was PBMCs. The CDR3 DNA sequence: TGTGCCAGCAGCCCCCTGACAGGGAAGGACACTGAAGCTTTCTTT. Protein: CASSPLTGKDTEAFF.